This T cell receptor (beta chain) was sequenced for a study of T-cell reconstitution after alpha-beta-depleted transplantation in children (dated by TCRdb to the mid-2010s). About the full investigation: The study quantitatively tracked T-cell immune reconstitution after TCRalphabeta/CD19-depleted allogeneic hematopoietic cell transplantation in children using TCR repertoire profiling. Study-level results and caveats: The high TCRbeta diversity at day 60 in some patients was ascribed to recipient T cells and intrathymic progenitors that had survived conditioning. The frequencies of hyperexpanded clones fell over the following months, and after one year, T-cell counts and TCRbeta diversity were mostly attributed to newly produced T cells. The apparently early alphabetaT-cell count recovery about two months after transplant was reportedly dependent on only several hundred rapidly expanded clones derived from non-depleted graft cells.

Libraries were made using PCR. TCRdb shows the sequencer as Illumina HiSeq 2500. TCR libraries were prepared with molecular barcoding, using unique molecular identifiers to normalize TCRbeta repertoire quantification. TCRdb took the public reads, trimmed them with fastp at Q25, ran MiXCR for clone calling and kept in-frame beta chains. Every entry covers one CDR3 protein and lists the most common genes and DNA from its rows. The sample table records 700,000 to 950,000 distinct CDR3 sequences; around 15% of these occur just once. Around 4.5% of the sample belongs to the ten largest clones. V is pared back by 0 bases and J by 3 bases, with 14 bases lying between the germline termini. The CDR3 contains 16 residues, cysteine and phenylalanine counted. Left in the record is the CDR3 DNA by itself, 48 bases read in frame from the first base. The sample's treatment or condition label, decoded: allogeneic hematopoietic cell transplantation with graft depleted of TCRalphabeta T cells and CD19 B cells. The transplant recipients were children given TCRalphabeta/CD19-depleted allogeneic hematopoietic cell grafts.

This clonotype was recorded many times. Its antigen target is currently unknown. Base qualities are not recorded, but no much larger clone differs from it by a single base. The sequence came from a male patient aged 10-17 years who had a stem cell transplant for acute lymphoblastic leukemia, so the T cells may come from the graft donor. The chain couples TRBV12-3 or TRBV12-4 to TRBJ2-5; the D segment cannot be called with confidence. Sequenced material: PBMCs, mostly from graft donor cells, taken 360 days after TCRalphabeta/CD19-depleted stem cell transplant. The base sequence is TGTGCCAGCAGTTTAGCGGACCAGATAAGTAAAGAGACCCAGTACTTC. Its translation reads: CASSLADQISKETQYF.